The clone carrying this T cell receptor beta chain was recorded many times. Its target is unknown. The sample comes from a study of regulatory T cells in long-lasting Graves disease. Study results and caveats: It was in persistent disease that TRBV28, TRBJ1-2 and TRBJ2-5 were favored. Sharing of public clonotypes was greater in persistent patients (under 3,000) than in new patients (roughly 970).

Researchers made TCR beta libraries by using iRepertoire HTBI primers and running Arm-PCR on CDR3 regions. TCRdb re-derived calls from the multiplex PCR reads in MiXCR, one entry per CDR3 protein. The data show over 500,000 distinct CDR3 sequences, about 16% seen once. Time point indicated: newly diagnosed GD, antithyroid drugs for less than 3 months. The authors made the TCR library using RNA they extracted from PBMCs. Germline V lookup: CDR1 MDHEN, CDR2 SYDVKM. The V end lost 3 bases, the J end lost 8 bases, and 17 bases lay between the germline ends. This CDR3 contains 14 residues. These same records also appear under a second study, on T cells in Graves' hyperthyroidism and ophthalmopathy. This second study says: Most thyroid clonotypes with frequency above 0.001 were detected in blood.

The sample here was peripheral blood mononuclear cells (PBMCs), taken at new diagnosis, from a patient treated with antithyroid drugs. The chain joins TRBV28 to TRBJ2-7, with a weak D call TRBD1 (5 bases). The receptor was isolated from a woman in her twenties or thirties with Graves disease. The CDR3 DNA follows: TGTGCCAGCAGTTTTGGGGCAAGGCCCTGGAAGCAGTACTTC. Translating gives CASSFGARPWKQYF.